A selection of T cell receptor beta chains follows, all from one sample in a study of cytomegalovirus exposure and HLA in healthy donors. This table comes from immunoSEQ multiplex PCR, and its TCRdb copy is limited to in-frame clones, with some not included. There are more than 75,000 clones in the sample; 85% to 95% occur only once, and roughly 0.65% lies in the top ten. Sequenced: PBMCs. The receptor source for this set is a man younger than 35 in good health and CMV-seronegative. Both conserved end residues are part of each CDR3. D genes are given only for firm matches. The size of a clone is reported for some rows only, either as once, few or many, or as a class for expanded clones.

J gene: TRBJ1-1; D gene: .; V gene: TRBV30; clone size: .; CDR3 length: 11; CDR3 protein: CASSRGLEAFF; CDR3 DNA: TGTGCCTCCTCCCGGGGTCTTGAAGCTTTCTTT
J gene: TRBJ1-1; D gene: TRBD1; V gene: TRBV30; clone size: .; CDR3 length: 15; CDR3 protein: CAWSLQDRENTEAFF; CDR3 DNA: TGTGCCTGGAGTTTACAGGACAGGGAGAACACTGAAGCTTTCTTT
J gene: TRBJ1-1; D gene: .; V gene: TRBV4-1; clone size: .; CDR3 length: 15; CDR3 protein: CASSHNRVGNTEAFF; CDR3 DNA: TGCGCCAGCAGCCACAACAGGGTTGGTAACACTGAAGCTTTCTTT
J gene: TRBJ2-3; D gene: TRBD1; V gene: TRBV5-4; clone size: .; CDR3 length: 14; CDR3 protein: CASSSDRVADTQYF; CDR3 DNA: TGTGCCAGCAGCTCCGACAGGGTGGCAGATACGCAGTATTTT
J gene: TRBJ2-7; D gene: .; V gene: TRBV27; clone size: .; CDR3 length: 13; CDR3 protein: CASSLKGAYEQYF; CDR3 DNA: TGTGCCAGCAGTTTAAAAGGGGCCTACGAGCAGTACTTC
J gene: TRBJ1-2; D gene: .; V gene: TRBV11-3; clone size: .; CDR3 length: 15; CDR3 protein: CASSLDQGTGGGYTF; CDR3 DNA: TGTGCCAGCAGCTTAGATCAGGGCACGGGAGGTGGCTACACCTTC
J gene: TRBJ1-2; D gene: TRBD1; V gene: TRBV19; clone size: .; CDR3 length: 15; CDR3 protein: CASSIVPTGVYGYTF; CDR3 DNA: TGTGCCAGTAGTATTGTCCCCACAGGGGTCTATGGCTACACCTTC
J gene: TRBJ1-4; D gene: TRBD1; V gene: TRBV6-6; clone size: .; CDR3 length: 16; CDR3 protein: CASSPVLGQVGEKLFF; CDR3 DNA: TGTGCCAGCAGCCCAGTCCTCGGACAGGTCGGTGAAAAACTGTTTTTT
J gene: TRBJ1-2; D gene: .; V gene: TRBV5-6; clone size: .; CDR3 length: 14; CDR3 protein: CASSLVAGNYGYTF; CDR3 DNA: TGTGCCAGCAGCTTGGTGGCAGGCAACTATGGCTACACCTTC
J gene: TRBJ1-5; D gene: .; V gene: TRBV5-8; clone size: .; CDR3 length: 14; CDR3 protein: CASSLGGSNQPQHF; CDR3 DNA: TGTGCCAGCAGCTTAGGGGGTAGCAATCAGCCCCAGCATTTT
J gene: TRBJ2-6; D gene: .; V gene: TRBV5-1; clone size: .; CDR3 length: 16; CDR3 protein: CASSTDTSTGANVLTF; CDR3 DNA: TGCGCCAGCAGCACGGACACATCAACTGGGGCCAACGTCCTGACTTTC
J gene: TRBJ1-2; D gene: TRBD1; V gene: TRBV6-6; clone size: .; CDR3 length: 13; CDR3 protein: CASSRQGAYGYTF; CDR3 DNA: TGTGCCAGCAGCCGACAGGGGGCTTACGGCTACACCTTC
J gene: TRBJ2-1; D gene: TRBD2; V gene: TRBV5-4; clone size: .; CDR3 length: 13; CDR3 protein: CASSSGEGNEQFF; CDR3 DNA: TGTGCCAGCAGCTCGGGGGAGGGCAATGAGCAGTTCTTC
J gene: TRBJ2-6; D gene: .; V gene: TRBV19; clone size: .; CDR3 length: 19; CDR3 protein: CASSIRQGLIVTGANVLTF; CDR3 DNA: TGTGCCAGTAGTATAAGGCAGGGTTTAATTGTGACTGGGGCCAACGTCCTGACTTTC
J gene: TRBJ1-5; D gene: .; V gene: TRBV30; clone size: .; CDR3 length: 15; CDR3 protein: CAWSDDGGAFQPQHF; CDR3 DNA: TGTGCCTGGAGTGATGATGGGGGGGCGTTTCAGCCCCAGCATTTT
J gene: TRBJ2-3; D gene: TRBD1; V gene: TRBV6-1; clone size: few; CDR3 length: 15; CDR3 protein: CASSDSGGRTDTQYF; CDR3 DNA: TGTGCCAGCAGTGACTCAGGGGGCCGGACAGATACGCAGTATTTT
J gene: TRBJ2-7; D gene: .; V gene: TRBV30; clone size: .; CDR3 length: 13; CDR3 protein: CAWITPGGSEQYF; CDR3 DNA: TGTGCCTGGATAACTCCGGGGGGCTCTGAGCAGTACTTC
J gene: TRBJ1-2; D gene: TRBD1; V gene: TRBV18; clone size: .; CDR3 length: 13; CDR3 protein: CASSRDRSNGYTF; CDR3 DNA: TGTGCCAGCTCACGGGACAGGTCCAACGGCTACACCTTC
J gene: TRBJ1-2; D gene: .; V gene: TRBV9; clone size: .; CDR3 length: 15; CDR3 protein: CASSPYPSLRYGYTF; CDR3 DNA: TGTGCCAGCAGCCCTTATCCCAGTCTGAGGTATGGCTACACCTTC
J gene: TRBJ2-7; D gene: .; V gene: TRBV11-3; clone size: .; CDR3 length: 15; CDR3 protein: CASSLGARGGYEQYF; CDR3 DNA: TGTGCCAGCAGCTTAGGGGCAAGGGGGGGCTACGAGCAGTACTTC
J gene: TRBJ2-7; D gene: TRBD2; V gene: TRBV5-3; clone size: once; CDR3 length: 14; CDR3 protein: CARSLKAGVGEQYF; CDR3 DNA: TGTGCCAGAAGCCTTAAAGCGGGGGTGGGCGAGCAGTACTTC
J gene: TRBJ2-7; D gene: TRBD2; V gene: TRBV2; clone size: once; CDR3 length: 17; CDR3 protein: CASSGWGASGNAYEQYF; CDR3 DNA: TGTGCCAGCAGTGGATGGGGGGCTAGCGGGAACGCGTACGAGCAGTACTTC
J gene: TRBJ1-2; D gene: .; V gene: TRBV5-1; clone size: .; CDR3 length: 14; CDR3 protein: CASSLVEGGYGYTF; CDR3 DNA: TGCGCCAGCAGCTTGGTAGAGGGAGGGTATGGCTACACCTTC
J gene: TRBJ1-2; D gene: TRBD1; V gene: TRBV6-6; clone size: once; CDR3 length: 13; CDR3 protein: CATGQGINYGYTF; CDR3 DNA: TGTGCCACTGGACAGGGGATCAACTATGGCTACACCTTC
J gene: TRBJ2-1; D gene: .; V gene: TRBV7-9; clone size: .; CDR3 length: 12; CDR3 protein: CASSAFSGGQFF; CDR3 DNA: TGTGCCAGCAGCGCCTTCTCCGGGGGACAGTTCTTC
J gene: TRBJ1-5; D gene: TRBD1; V gene: TRBV19; clone size: .; CDR3 length: 15; CDR3 protein: CASKWDRGQGQPQHF; CDR3 DNA: TGTGCCAGTAAGTGGGACAGGGGGCAAGGCCAGCCCCAGCATTTT
J gene: TRBJ2-1; D gene: TRBD1; V gene: TRBV7-2; clone size: .; CDR3 length: 15; CDR3 protein: CASSPRQGARNEQFF; CDR3 DNA: TGTGCCAGCAGCCCTAGACAGGGGGCGCGTAATGAGCAGTTCTTC
J gene: TRBJ2-6; D gene: TRBD1; V gene: TRBV5-1; clone size: once; CDR3 length: 17; CDR3 protein: CASSSRGLSSGANVLTF; CDR3 DNA: TGCGCCAGCAGCAGCAGGGGGCTAAGCTCTGGGGCCAACGTCCTGACTTTC
J gene: TRBJ2-2; D gene: TRBD2; V gene: TRBV14; clone size: .; CDR3 length: 15; CDR3 protein: CASSVPGLRAGELFF; CDR3 DNA: TGTGCCAGCAGCGTTCCGGGACTACGGGCCGGGGAGCTGTTTTTT
J gene: TRBJ2-3; D gene: TRBD2; V gene: TRBV5-4; clone size: .; CDR3 length: 16; CDR3 protein: CASTPAGLAGGDTQYF; CDR3 DNA: TGTGCCAGCACTCCCGCGGGACTAGCGGGAGGAGATACGCAGTATTTT